The TCR beta chain described here comes from a study of human versus mouse CDR3 diversity and MHC coevolution (dated 2017 in TCRdb). Describing the broader study: The immunoSEQ assay was reported to detect one in 200,000 T cells and to minimize multiplex PCR amplification bias. Across the mouse and human samples, each sample yielded between about 5.5 x 10^6 and 1.8 x 10^7 valid reads. As a reference point for TCR selection on multiple MHC II alleles, the study used human naive CD4 T cell repertoires and compared them against human-TCR-locus transgenic mice that have a single MHC II. Three healthy volunteer blood donors made up the human cohort, with one aged 30 to 39, one aged 40 to 49 and one aged 60 to 69 at collection. The paper's findings and limits, for the study overall: According to iCHAO1 estimates, humans had the largest TCR beta repertoire, roughly 1.5 million clonotypes, which was attributed likely to selection by multiple MHC II molecules. Among all the groups compared, the lowest clonal inequality scores came from most of the three human donors. On average, humans had more CDR3 deletions and insertions than mice did, pointing to greater exonuclease and TdT activity. Repertoire diversity was not regarded as directly comparable between humans and mice because human T cells were selected on 5 to 7 MHC II alleles.

Concerning this clone itself: It lacks a known antigen. Qualities for individual bases were not recorded, and no much larger clone is one base off.

Fluorescence-activated cell sorting was used to isolate naive CD4 T cells, defined as CD45RO-negative and CD62L-positive, from PBMCs. Approximately 50 ml of fresh peripheral blood was collected from each donor, and PBMCs were isolated by Ficoll density centrifugation. All samples were sorted on a FACSAria III instrument and reached purity above 95%. The QIAGEN blood and tissue kit was used to extract genomic DNA from sorted cells, and the DNA was quantified on a NanoDrop 1000. Using multiplex PCR of genomic DNA, the immunoSEQ platform deep sequenced and quantified the TCR alpha and beta chains. For the original study's pipeline: TCR sequences were annotated using IMGT gene and region definitions. Out-of-frame rearrangements served as a stand-in for the preselection repertoire and were compared with in-frame clonotypes. To estimate repertoire size, the study used the iCHAO1 estimator that comes with the immunoSEQ platform. A Gini index based on the Lorenz curve was applied to in-frame amino acid clonotypes to measure clonal inequality. The intersect function in the R package tcR was used to count shared clonotypes, while the Jaccard index served to score similarity. V, J and V-J usage frequencies went into a principal component analysis run with the R prcomp function, with no normalization applied. The table comes from immuneACCESS by way of TCRdb, which keeps in-frame sequences with V and J called. Part of the clones is missing from these tables; in studies checked, under half for an unresolved V gene and the rest for unknown reasons. The V and J calls and the clone size are those of that table, but D and trimming were determined from the DNA. The sample table shows tens of thousands of clones, and 93% are seen once. About 1.4% of the sample rests with the top ten.

Its CDR3 holds 16 amino acids, cysteine through phenylalanine. Here the CDR3 DNA is all that survives: 48 bases in frame from base 1. The junction shows trimming of 4 bases on V and 2 bases on J, and the gene matches do not reach 7 bases of it. CDR1 and CDR2 (SGHRS, YFSETQ) derive from the germline V gene. The sequenced sample consisted of naive CD4+ T cells from blood. In the paper's terms, the cell subset or site label means: CD45RO-negative CD62L-positive naive CD4 T cells. This receptor was obtained from a person aged 30 to 69 in good health. The rearrangement joined TRBV5-1 to TRBJ2-1; the central 9 bases match TRBD1. The DNA sequence reads TGCGCCAGCAGCCCCGGACAGGGGACGACCTACAATGAGCAGTTCTTC. Its product reads: CASSPGQGTTYNEQFF.